The 20 T cell receptor beta chains presented below share a single source sample, sequenced in a study of blood T cell repertoires in COVID-19. Some clones are missing from TCRdb's copy, which holds only in-frame ones; the method was immunoSEQ multiplex PCR. The data hold 220,000 or so clones, with roughly 84% observed a single time. The sample taken for sequencing was PBMCs or T cells enriched from blood (not recorded which). The receptors were sampled from a woman aged 40 to 49 who had recovered from COVID-19.

The chain recombines TRBV5-1 with TRBJ1-1; D gene ambiguous. This CDR3 region has 17 residues. Germline V gives CDR1 SGHRS, CDR2 YFSETQ. The V gene lost 0 bases and the J gene lost 1 base, with 16 bases spanning the gap. The CDR3 coding sequence is TGCGCCAGCAGCTTGGCCTTCGGAGCCCAAGGGAACACTGAAGCTTTCTTT. Amino acids: CASSLAFGAQGNTEAFF.

The J gene is TRBJ2-7, the V gene TRBV5-1; a possible D gene is TRBD2 (5 bases). Germline CDR1 and CDR2: SGHRS and YFSETQ. The CDR3 is 14 amino acids. The V gene lost 5 bases and the J gene lost 2 bases, with 14 bases spanning the gap. This CDR3 reads CASRPQSGPYEQYF. CDR3 DNA sequence: TGCGCCAGCAGACCACAAAGCGGTCCCTACGAGCAGTACTTC.

The chain combines TRBV11-3 with TRBJ2-3, with a possible D match to TRBD2 (5 bases). Between the trimmed V and J ends, which lost 4 bases and 6 bases, there was a span of 8 bases. The CDR3 runs to 12 residues. Germline V gives CDR1 SGHNT, CDR2 YENEEA. CDR3 protein: CASSWTADTQYF. DNA for the CDR3: TGTGCCAGCAGCTGGACTGCCGATACGCAGTATTTT.

This clone was detected only once. The chain couples TRBV7-9 to TRBJ2-2, with 7 bases matching TRBD1. Looked up from germline, CDR1 is SEHNR and CDR2 is FQNEAQ (reference sequence). This CDR3 comprises 16 residues. V lost 6 bases and J lost 0; bases outside the gene matches: 7. The CDR3 DNA sequence: TGTGCCAGCAGTTCGACCGGGACAGCGAACACCGGGGAGCTGTTTTTT. Translation gives CASSSTGTANTGELFF. Full variable domain (rest looked up from reference TRBV7-9 and TRBJ2-2): DTGVSQNPRHKITKRGQNVTFRCDPISEHNRLYWYRQTLGQGPEFLTYFQNEAQLEKSRLLSDRFSAERPKGSFSTLEIQRTEQGDSAMYLCASSSTGTANTGELFFGEGSRLTVL.

This clone was counted a single time. The genes are TRBV11-2 and TRBJ2-1; 8 bases align to TRBD2. CDR3 size: 15 residues. V lost 1 base, J lost 6 bases, and 5 bases stayed unmatched. CDR1 and CDR2 (germline): SGHAT, FQNNGV. The CDR3 DNA reads as TGTGCCAGCAGCTTAGGGCTAGCGGGTGTCAATGAGCAGTTCTTC. It specifies CASSLGLAGVNEQFF. Supplemented by reference TRBV11-2 and TRBJ2-1, the full variable domain reads EAGVAQSPRYKIIEKRQSVAFWCNPISGHATLYWYQQILGQGPKLLIQFQNNGVVDDSQLPKDRFSAERLKGVDSTLKIQPAKLEDSAVYLCASSLGLAGVNEQFFGPGTRLTVL.

The chain couples TRBV27 to TRBJ2-1; 10 bases match TRBD2. Trimming removed 4 bases from V and 4 bases from J; junction bases left unmatched: 7. In germline, CDR1 is MNHEY, CDR2 SMNVEV (reference sequence). CDR3 size: 16 residues. The CDR3 DNA is TGTGCCAGCAGTTCCATCCCTAGCGGGAGTTACAATGAGCAGTTCTTC. This codes for CASSSIPSGSYNEQFF.

This rearrangement joins TRBV19 to TRBJ2-7; perhaps TRBD2 as D (7 bases). This CDR3 comprises 15 residues. Germline V gene sequence: CDR1 LNHDA, CDR2 SQIVND (reference sequence). Trimming took off 6 bases at V and 4 bases at J, with 19 bases between the two ends. The CDR3 here is CASSLQGLTVYEQYF. The CDR3 coding sequence is TGTGCCAGTAGCTTACAGGGACTAACGGTTTACGAGCAGTACTTC.

The chain links TRBV28 to TRBJ1-4; 10 bases are shared with TRBD1. V lost 10 bases, J lost 8 bases, and 13 bases stayed unmatched. The CDR3 has 15 residues. Per the germline V gene, CDR1 is MDHEN and CDR2 is SYDVKM. This CDR3 reads CATLPWTGGHEKLFF. The CDR3 DNA reads TGTGCCACCCTCCCTTGGACAGGGGGGCACGAAAAACTGTTTTTT.

This clone has only a few counts. The chain joins TRBV10-3 to TRBJ2-7, with D perhaps matching TRBD1 (6 bases). The CDR3 covers 15 residues. V dropped 5 bases and J dropped 3 bases, with 17 bases sitting between them. Germline CDR1 reads ENHRY; CDR2 reads SYGVKD. For the CDR3, the DNA is TGTGCCATCAGTTCCTCCGGGACACCTGACTACGAGCAGTACTTC. Translating gives CAISSSGTPDYEQYF.

The V and J genes are TRBV19 and TRBJ1-1, with D possibly matching TRBD1 (6 bases). Per the germline V gene, CDR1 is LNHDA and CDR2 is SQIVND (reference sequence). V lost 6 bases and J lost 4, with 15 bases in between. The CDR3 has 14 amino acids. CDR3 sequence (DNA): TGTGCCAGTAGGCCACAGGGAACCTTCACTGAAGCTTTCTTT. Its translation is CASRPQGTFTEAFF.

V and J are TRBV6-5 and TRBJ2-7, with 11 nucleotides matching TRBD1. After removal of 6 bases from V and 4 bases from J, the junction contained 2 bases not matched to a gene. The CDR3 is 13 amino acids. Germline V gives CDR1 MNHEY, CDR2 SVGAGI. CDR3 region: CASRGTGGYEQYV. The CDR3 DNA is TGTGCCAGCAGGGGGACAGGGGGGTACGAGCAGTACGTC.

This clone was observed a handful of times. J is TRBJ2-7 and V is TRBV18; D may be TRBD2 (6 bases). CDR1 KGHSH and CDR2 LQKENI come from the germline V gene. Trimming removed 3 bases at V and 0 bases at J, with 15 bases between. The CDR3 covers 16 residues. The CDR3 loop is CASSPPGLRSSYEQYF. CDR3 coding DNA: TGTGCCAGCTCACCTCCGGGACTGAGGAGCTCCTACGAGCAGTACTTC.

This clone was found once. This rearrangement joins TRBV19 to TRBJ2-1; 9 nucleotides align to TRBD1. V trimming: 2 bases; J trimming: 4 bases; junction bases outside the gene matches: 6. The CDR3 runs to 16 residues. CDR1 LNHDA and CDR2 SQIVND come from the germline V gene (reference sequence). The CDR3 nucleotides are TGTGCCAGTAGTATAAAGACAGGGGGACTTTACAATGAGCAGTTCTTC. Its translation is CASSIKTGGLYNEQFF.

This clone was counted only a few times. The chain links TRBV7-9 to TRBJ2-3, with TRBD1 identical over 7 bases. This CDR3 comprises 12 residues. Germline lookup yields CDR1 SEHNR and CDR2 FQNEAQ (reference sequence). V lost 8 bases to trimming and J lost 6 bases; unmatched junction nucleotides: 5. Here the CDR3 DNA reads TGTGCCAGCCGACAGGGTGGTGATACGCAGTATTTT. Its protein is CASRQGGDTQYF.

The chain has TRBV5-1 and TRBJ2-5, with TRBD2 as a possible D gene (6 bases). The CDR3 totals 13 residues. Per the germline V gene, CDR1 is SGHRS and CDR2 is YFSETQ. The V gene lost 4 bases and the J gene lost 4 bases, with 11 bases spanning the gap. In DNA form, the CDR3 reads TGCGCCAGCAGCATGGAGGGGCGAGAGACCCAGTACTTC. Encoded protein: CASSMEGRETQYF. Variable domain in full (rest from reference TRBV5-1 and TRBJ2-5): KAGVTQTPRYLIKTRGQQVTLSCSPISGHRSVSWYQQTPGQGLQFLFEYFSETQRNKGNFPGRFSGRQFSNSRSEMNVSTLELGDSALYLCASSMEGRETQYFGPGTRLLVL.

The rearrangement uses TRBV11-3 and TRBJ2-1; the D is unclear. In germline, CDR1 is SGHNT, CDR2 YENEEA. V lost 1 base and J 2 bases, leaving 9 bases between the germline ends. This CDR3 region has 15 residues. CDR3 sequence (DNA): TGTGCCAGCAGCTTAGGACTCACACCCTACAATGAGCAGTTCTTC. This gives the protein CASSLGLTPYNEQFF. Full variable domain (missing parts from reference TRBV11-3 and TRBJ2-1): EAGVVQSPRYKIIEKKQPVAFWCNPISGHNTLYWYLQNLGQGPELLIRYENEEAVDDSQLPKDRFSAERLKGVDSTLKIQPAELGDSAVYLCASSLGLTPYNEQFFGPGTRLTVL.

The genes are TRBV7-2 and TRBJ1-2; 9 nucleotides agree with TRBD1. Germline V gene sequence: CDR1 SGHTA, CDR2 FQGNSA. CDR3 length equals 12 residues. V dropped 4 bases and J dropped 8; count of bases not matched to a gene: 2. The CDR3 loop is CASSWTGEGYTF. CDR3 nucleotides: TGTGCCAGCAGCTGGACAGGGGAAGGCTACACCTTC.

J is TRBJ2-5 and V is TRBV5-1, with 9 positions matching TRBD2. Unmatched junction bases numbered 10, after V lost 2 bases and J lost 5 bases. The CDR3 is made up of 16 amino acids. The germline CDR1 and CDR2 sequences are SGHRS and YFSETQ. CDR3 sequence: CASSFGGGRAGETQYF. The CDR3 DNA reads TGCGCCAGCAGCTTCGGTGGCGGGAGGGCCGGGGAGACCCAGTACTTC.

V is TRBV6-5 and J is TRBJ2-1; D may be TRBD1 (5 bases). Germline CDR1 reads MNHEY; CDR2 reads SVGAGI. The germline V and J ends were trimmed by 5 bases and 0 bases, with 11 bases remaining between them. The CDR3 has 15 residues. CDR3 sequence: CASSRGQTSYNEQFF. CDR3 sequence (DNA): TGTGCCAGCAGTAGGGGTCAGACCTCCTACAATGAGCAGTTCTTC.

The rearrangement links TRBV6-5 to TRBJ2-1; D possibly corresponds to TRBD2 (6 bases). Germline CDR1 MNHEY, CDR2 SVGAGI. The CDR3 loop spans 13 amino acids. V was cut by 8 bases and J by 1 base, with 9 bases left in between. CDR3 residues: CASGGASYNEQFF. CDR3 in DNA: TGTGCCAGCGGAGGGGCGTCCTACAATGAGCAGTTCTTC.